The 20 T cell receptor beta chains below come from one sample, sequenced in a study of vaccination and CD4 T cells after COVID-19. The assay that was used to sequence DNA from cultured CD4+ T cells was the Oncomine TCR Beta short-read assay. TCRdb used MiXCR to reprocess the PCR reads, holding one entry per CDR3 protein. Of approximately 20,000 distinct CDR3 sequences detected, roughly 60% appear once; the ten largest clones hold approximately 22%. Specified treatment: approximately 10-day PBMC culture with coronavirus spike peptide pools or control peptides (ViraFEST assay). These receptors have no known antigen. Sequencing used CD4+ T cells from blood, cultured in vitro, obtained before SARS-CoV-2 vaccination. The receptors here all came from a human donor who received a COVID-19 vaccine.

The chain employs TRBV29-1 and TRBJ2-2; the D gene could be TRBD1 or TRBD2 (5 bases each). The V and J ends lost 5 bases and 0 bases respectively, with 22 bases between them. The CDR3 spans 18 residues. Germline loops: CDR1 SQVTM, CDR2 ANQGSEA. The CDR3 DNA is TGCAGCGTTAGCGCTAGAGGGGCAGGGACGACGAACACCGGGGAGCTGTTTTTT. This encodes CSVSARGAGTTNTGELFF.

This chain joins TRBV30 and TRBJ1-3; D not resolved. V lost 4 bases to trimming and J lost 0 bases, with 10 bases between them. Looked up from germline, CDR1 is GTSNPN and CDR2 is SVGIG (reference sequence). The CDR3 has 14 amino acids. CDR3 bases: TGTGCCTGGAAAACCGGGAGCTCTGGAAACACCATATATTTT. This gives the protein CAWKTGSSGNTIYF.

V is TRBV21-1 and J is TRBJ2-5; TRBD1, the table's D call, was not compared with the DNA. TRBV21-1 is flagged as a pseudogene. The CDR3 covers 14 residues. The CDR3 sequence is CASSLRGKEKTQYF. The CDR3 DNA reads as TGTGCCAGCAGCTTGCGGGGGAAGGAGAAGACCCAGTACTTC.

This rearrangement joins TRBV20-1 to TRBJ1-4, with 8 bases aligning to TRBD1. V trimming: 0 bases; J trimming: 7 bases; junction bases outside the gene matches: 16. Germline loops: CDR1 DFQATT, CDR2 SNEGSKA (reference sequence). The CDR3 has 18 amino acids. The CDR3 DNA follows: TGCAGTGCTAGAGATAGATGGGCAGGGGGCTCGGGACGTGAAAAACTGTTTTTT. Translated, it gives CSARDRWAGGSGREKLFF.

The V gene is TRBV19, the J gene TRBJ1-1; no definite D call. The ends were cut back, 5 bases at V and 1 base at J, with 8 bases in the middle. The CDR3 has 13 residues. Per the germline V gene, CDR1 is LNHDA and CDR2 is SQIVND (reference sequence). The CDR3 nucleotides are TGTGCCAGTAGTGTCACAGCGAACACTGAAGCTTTCTTT. As protein: CASSVTANTEAFF. The entire variable domain, with the rest obtained from reference TRBV19 and TRBJ1-1, is as follows: DGGITQSPKYLFRKEGQNVTLSCEQNLNHDAMYWYRQDPGQGLRLIYYSQIVNDFQKGDIAEGYSVSREKKESFPLTVTSAQKNPTAFYLCASSVTANTEAFFGQGTRLTVV.

V usage is TRBV30 and J usage is TRBJ1-5; D may be TRBD1 (5 bases). Looked up from germline, CDR1 is GTSNPN and CDR2 is SVGIG (reference sequence). Trimming left V 0 bases short and J 4 bases short, with 22 bases between. The CDR3 is 18 residues long. CDR3 coding DNA: TGTGCCTGGAGTGTACGCGTGGGACCGACGAATAAAAATCAGCCCCAGCATTTT. Protein: CAWSVRVGPTNKNQPQHF.

The rearrangement joins TRBV7-6 to TRBJ1-2; D is perhaps TRBD1 (6 bases). The germline gives CDR1 SGHVS, CDR2 FNYEAQ. The CDR3 runs to 15 residues. The ends were cut back, 0 bases at V and 4 bases at J, with 12 bases in the middle. The DNA for the CDR3 is TGTGCCAGCAGCTTAGCCCTACAGGGAGGCTATGGCTACACCTTC. It specifies CASSLALQGGYGYTF.

Only a few counts were recorded for this clonotype. The gene calls are TRBV7-9 and TRBJ1-6, with 9 bases that match TRBD1. The length of the CDR3 is 15 residues. Germline V CDR1 and CDR2: SEHNR, FQNEAQ (reference sequence). The J segment lost 7 bases and the V segment lost 3 bases, leaving 4 bases of the junction unmatched. CDR3 DNA sequence: TGTGCCAGCAGCTTTTCCGACAGGGGGAATTCACCCCTCCACTTT. As protein: CASSFSDRGNSPLHF.

This clonotype was seen more than once but under ten times. The genes are TRBV20-1 and TRBJ2-3, with D possibly being TRBD1 or TRBD2 (5 bases each). The V and J ends lost 5 bases and 3 bases respectively, with 15 bases between them. Germline-derived CDR1 and CDR2 are DFQATT and SNEGSKA (reference sequence). There are 14 residues in the CDR3. The CDR3 DNA reads TGCAGTGCTGGGACCGGGACCGAAACAGATACGCAGTATTTT. Translation gives CSAGTGTETDTQYF.

The rearrangement uses TRBV7-6 and TRBJ2-3; a possible D gene is TRBD2 (5 bases). Trimming shortened V by 1 base and J by 2 bases, and 10 bases separated the two germline ends. Per the germline V gene, CDR1 is SGHVS and CDR2 is FNYEAQ. This CDR3 is built from 15 residues. The CDR3 coding sequence is TGTGCCAGCAGCTTAGTCGGGGTGAACACAGATACGCAGTATTTT. It is translated as CASSLVGVNTDTQYF.

This rearrangement joins TRBV2 to TRBJ2-1; D perhaps matches TRBD2 (5 bases). The CDR3 consists of 14 residues. Trimming pared 1 base from V and 4 bases from J, leaving 8 bases between. The V gene's germline CDR1 is SNHLY and CDR2 FYNNEI. The CDR3 sequence is CASSEGTGYNEQFF. CDR3 DNA: TGTGCCAGCAGTGAAGGGACTGGTTACAATGAGCAGTTCTTC.

This clonotype was counted once. This rearrangement joins TRBV30 to TRBJ1-6; D is unclear. This CDR3 spans 13 amino acids. V was shortened by 5 bases and J by 8 bases, with 13 bases between the two germline ends. Germline CDR1 reads GTSNPN; CDR2 reads SVGIG (reference sequence). The CDR3 nucleotides are TGTGCCTGGGAGACAAGAAATGATTCACCCCTCCACTTT. This sequence encodes CAWETRNDSPLHF.

This clonotype came up a few times. The chain couples TRBV7-3 to TRBJ2-2, with 9 positions matching TRBD2. The trim removed 5 bases at V and 0 bases at J, leaving 1 base unmatched. There are 15 residues in the CDR3. The germline V gene encodes CDR1 SGHTA and CDR2 FQGTGA. The CDR3 DNA sequence: TGTGCCAGCAGCCCTAGCGGGGCGAACACCGGGGAGCTGTTTTTT. Residues: CASSPSGANTGELFF.

The rearrangement uses TRBV12-3 or TRBV12-4 and TRBJ1-2; the match to TRBD1 covers 9 bases. Unmatched junction bases numbered 11, after V lost 3 bases and J lost 3 bases. The CDR3 is 17 amino acids. CDR3: CASSLELSDRGDYGYTF. In DNA form, the CDR3 reads TGTGCCAGCAGTTTGGAGCTCTCGGACAGGGGAGACTATGGCTACACCTTC.

There are a few counts of this clonotype. CDR3: CASSEALRGQNGYTF. In nucleotides, the CDR3 is TGTGCCAGCAGTGAAGCGCTTCGCGGACAGAATGGCTACACCTTC. J is TRBJ1-2 and V is TRBV2, with D perhaps matching TRBD1 (6 bases). CDR1 and CDR2 from the germline V gene are SNHLY and FYNNEI. V lost 0 bases, J lost 6 bases, and 14 bases lay in between. The CDR3 spans 15 residues.

This clonotype was seen a handful of times. The rearrangement links TRBV6-4 to TRBJ2-2, with 12 bases aligning to TRBD2. Germline trimming cut 3 bases from V and 6 bases from J; bases unmatched to any gene: 5. The CDR3 spans 16 residues. The germline V gene encodes CDR1 MRHNA and CDR2 SNTAGT. The CDR3 DNA follows: TGTGCCAGCAGTGAAAGGACTAGCGGGGCGCCCGGGGAGCTGTTTTTT. Protein: CASSERTSGAPGELFF.

The chain has TRBV5-1 and TRBJ2-5; 10 nucleotides align to TRBD1. This CDR3 comprises 13 residues. V lost 6 bases, J lost 3 bases, and 2 bases stayed unmatched. CDR1 and CDR2 from the germline V gene are SGHRS and YFSETQ. CDR3: CASKTGGEETQYF. The CDR3 coding sequence is TGCGCCAGCAAGACAGGGGGCGAAGAGACCCAGTACTTC. The full variable domain, with the rest looked up from reference TRBV5-1 and TRBJ2-5, is KAGVTQTPRYLIKTRGQQVTLSCSPISGHRSVSWYQQTPGQGLQFLFEYFSETQRNKGNFPGRFSGRQFSNSRSEMNVSTLELGDSALYLCASKTGGEETQYFGPGTRLLVL.

This clonotype ranks as medium-sized (0.01 to 0.1%). V gene TRBV7-3 combines with J gene TRBJ2-3; weak D call: TRBD2 (6 bases). There are 17 residues in the CDR3. Looked up from germline, CDR1 is SGHTA and CDR2 is FQGTGA. The V end lost 7 bases, the J end lost 2 bases, and 22 bases lay between the germline ends. In DNA form, the CDR3 reads TGTGCCAGCACCCTAGGAGGGTCTAAGCAAAACACAGATACGCAGTATTTT. Its translation: CASTLGGSKQNTDTQYF.

The chain joins TRBV2 to TRBJ2-5; D is unclear. The CDR3 length is 11 residues. Germline CDR1 and CDR2: SNHLY and FYNNEI. V was pared by 4 bases and J by 5 bases, with 5 bases between. The CDR3 sequence is CASSVSETQYF. For the CDR3, the DNA is TGTGCCAGCAGTGTTTCCGAGACCCAGTACTTC.

The chain has TRBV30 and TRBJ2-3, with TRBD2 matching 11 bases. Germline CDR1 is GTSNPN and CDR2 is SVGIG (reference sequence). The CDR3 is 15 residues long. Trimming took 2 bases from V and 4 from J; bases not matched to a gene: 5. CDR3 nucleotide sequence: TGTGCCTGGAGTCATAGCGGGGGGGCCCCAGATACGCAGTATTTT. Protein product: CAWSHSGGAPDTQYF. The whole variable domain, filled in from reference TRBV30 and TRBJ2-3, reads SQTIHQWPATLVQPVGSPLSLECTVEGTSNPNLYWYRQAAGRGLQLLFYSVGIGQISSEVPQNLSASRPQDRQFILSSKKLLLSDSGFYLCAWSHSGGAPDTQYFGPGTRLTVL.